This TCR beta chain was captured by sequencing in a study of T cells in Graves' hyperthyroidism and ophthalmopathy. Study in general: Once the initial diagnosis was made, peripheral blood was obtained before any treatment.

Amplified TCR beta CDR3 regions derived from RNA transcripts. TCR CDR3 regions were first amplified by RT-PCR with HTBI primers. TCRdb reprocessed the multiplex PCR reads via MiXCR and lists one record per CDR3 protein. Among around 560,000 distinct CDR3 sequences listed, over 15% were seen once. V lost 8 bases and J lost 9, with 26 bases in between. Germline values: CDR1 MNHNY, CDR2 SVGAGI (reference sequence). The CDR3 is made up of 16 amino acids. The chain is built from TRBV6-6 and TRBJ1-5, with D maybe TRBD1 (6 bases). The clonotype comes from a woman between 18 and 30 years old with Graves' hyperthyroidism. The sample taken for sequencing was blood. The CDR3: CASYESPAGARGPQHF. The CDR3 coding sequence is TGTGCCAGCTACGAATCACCAGCGGGGGCCCGGGGGCCCCAGCATTTT.